This TCR beta chain comes out of a study of human T cells and chemical hapten exposure. This CDR3 has 16 amino acids. Between the trimmed V and J ends, which lost 1 base and 5 bases, there was a span of 17 bases. Germline loops: CDR1 LGHNA, CDR2 YNFKEQ. The library labeled individual cDNA molecules by adding unique molecular identifiers to them. TCRdb used MiXCR to reprocess the RACE reads, holding one entry per CDR3 protein. The profile shows some 170,000 distinct CDR3 sequences, about a quarter of them singletons. Documented time point: patch test 3, about 24 weeks after DPC sensitization. Treatment indicated: therapeutic diphenylcyclopropenone sensitization with weekly scalp DPC. Before extraction, the whole blood was not fractionated, and total RNA was taken from it.

This chain joins TRBV4-2 and TRBJ1-1; D may be TRBD1 (5 bases). This clonotype was sampled from a woman younger than 35 with alopecia areata. Some clones in this sample may be carry-over from other donors' samples. The sequenced sample was whole blood, obtained in connection with sensitization to the hapten diphenylcyclopropenone (DPC). CDR3 sequence: CASSQGYGAGKTEAFF. Written as DNA, the CDR3 is TGTGCCAGCAGCCAAGGATACGGGGCAGGGAAAACTGAAGCTTTCTTT.